The T cell receptor (beta chain) described here comes from a study of blood T cell repertoires in COVID-19. Whole-study context: From the United States, Italy and Spain came samples of acute and convalescent COVID-19. In each case, the material was cDNA or gDNA derived from T cells, B-cell-depleted T cells, or PBMCs.

CDR3 length equals 13 residues. V lost 4 bases to trimming and J lost 8 bases; unmatched junction nucleotides: 5. Germline CDR1 is SGHNT and CDR2 is YENEEA. Original methodology: Reference gene primer amplification gave nucleated cell count estimates. Method: immunoSEQ multiplex PCR; TCRdb's copy keeps in-frame clones and lacks some. Clone size and V and J calls were adopted from that table, with D and trimming inferred from the DNA. This sample has about 180,000 clones; 60% to 80% occur once, and the top ten carry roughly 28%. The sequencing input was peripheral blood. The receptor was derived from a woman in her 70s with acute or convalescent COVID-19. This chain links TRBV11-3 with TRBJ2-1, with 7 bases that match TRBD2. This chain's CDR3 is CASSSTSRDEQFF. The DNA of the CDR3 is TGTGCCAGCAGCTCGACTAGCAGAGATGAGCAGTTCTTC.